The clone carrying this T cell receptor beta chain was seen more than once but under ten times. The target antigen is unknown. TCRdb re-called the 5' RACE reads through MiXCR, storing one row per CDR3 protein. Of 300,000 to 400,000 distinct CDR3 sequences listed, roughly 20% were seen once; the top ten hold around 13%. There are 16 residues in the CDR3. With 3 bases removed from V and 6 bases from J, the gap between germline ends came to 18 bases. The sample belongs to a study of CD8 T cells in ankylosing spondylitis. The study's findings and limits: Several of the motif variants were reported before in synovial fluid and blood from reactive arthritis. Peripheral blood held disease-linked clones only at relatively low frequency, and these were CD8+.

The clonotype was recovered from a male donor with ankylosing spondylitis or in good health (not recorded which). The sample taken for sequencing was blood, either unsorted or a sorted T cell fraction (not recorded which). The V and J genes are TRBV12-3 or TRBV12-4 and TRBJ2-1; TRBD2 is a possible D gene (5 bases). CDR3 in amino acids: CASSLVLATAGNEQFF. The CDR3 DNA sequence: TGTGCCAGCAGTTTGGTCCTAGCAACCGCTGGCAATGAGCAGTTCTTC.